This T cell receptor beta chain was sequenced in a study of neurological immune-mediated disorders (dated by TCRdb to 2018 to 2020). About the study as a whole: Among the approximately 35 multiple sclerosis patients, relapsing-remitting MS was present in about 31 and secondary progressive MS was present in 3. Peripheral blood TCR-beta repertoires from patients with HTLV-I-associated myelopathy (HAM/TSP), patients with multiple sclerosis, and healthy controls were compared in the study using UMI-based sequencing. The 100 to 110 TCR-beta libraries covered PBMC samples along with longitudinal samples, technical triplicates, and paired sorted CD4+ and CD8+ T-cell subsets. The cohort included some 70 subjects: about 15 with HAM/TSP, some 34 with multiple sclerosis, and 20 healthy controls. Results the study describes overall, beyond this receptor: Expanded clones from different subjects shared no identical CDR3 amino acid sequences, which suggests that TCR-beta repertoires were private in all groups. The MS cluster showed no association with clinical or MRI features, and the authors stated that larger cohorts are needed. TCR clonal expansion was highest in HAM/TSP patients and lowest in MS patients, with MS patients falling below even healthy controls. In phylogenetic analysis, the repertoires of 18 of 34 MS patients grouped into a cluster of related CDR3 sequences, which suggests a possible signature at the repertoire level.

For the unsorted PBMC libraries, 2 million PBMCs were stored in RNAlater at -80 degrees C until RNA extraction and were used to generate the libraries. The multiple sclerosis patients were enrolled in a US clinical protocol that evaluated disease progression with magnetic resonance imaging. Peripheral blood underwent Ficoll-Hypaque density gradient centrifugation to isolate PBMCs, which were then cryopreserved in liquid nitrogen. The CDR3, from cysteine to phenylalanine, totals 11 residues. The entry retains the CDR3 DNA only, 33 bases that are in frame from base 1. V and J lose 1 base and 6 bases, and a span of 4 bases separates them. cDNA was synthesized by template-switch 5'RACE using a primer with a 10-nucleotide random unique molecular identifier that tagged each TCR transcript. Each sequencing run produced over 200 million TCR-beta sequences covering 15-18 subjects. The RNeasy kit was used for extraction of total RNA. The KAPA Real-time Library Amplification kit was used to amplify TCR-beta VDJ regions with primers targeting the TCR constant region and the 5'RACE anchor. Sample indexes and Illumina adaptors were added in a first PCR, after which library yield was increased in a second PCR. After Ampure bead purification, the roughly 650 bp TCR product was size-selected on a 2% E-gel SizeSelection system. Before pooling, library quality was checked on a Bioanalyzer, concentration was measured with Qubit, and libraries were quantified with the Kapa Library Quantification kit. An Illumina HiSeq 2500 sequenced the libraries paired-end 2 x 150 bp. To increase sequence diversity, about 25-31% phiX was spiked into each library pool. Per the source publication's procedure: Quality-filtered reads were processed with the UMI-based MiGEC pipeline, which removed over 75% of raw TCR sequences during error correction. VDJ genes were aligned to IMGT germline references, and each clonotype was defined by a unique CDR3 amino acid sequence together with V-J genes. Clonal expansion, Shannon diversity and CDR3 relatedness (CalcPairwiseDistances, ClusterSamples) were evaluated with VDJtools, and phylogenetic trees were built with CLCbio workbench. Clones with at least 8 unique UMIs were defined as expanded, with this threshold being based on coefficient-of-variation modelling across technical triplicates. TCRdb handled the public reads itself, with Q25 trimming in fastp and clone calling in MiXCR, and kept productive beta chains. Duplicate CDR3 protein sequences are folded into a single record with the most common DNA and genes. The V and J calls follow TCRdb's processing rather than the paper's. The sample records roughly 70,000 distinct CDR3 sequences, roughly 4.8% of which are singletons. The ten most abundant clones make up 2% to 2.5% of the sample.

This clonotype was seen only a few times. Its antigen target is currently unknown. Per-base qualities were not stored, and no clone one base away is much larger. Sequencing input: PBMCs. This TCR was recovered from a woman between 70 and 85 years old with multiple sclerosis. The chain uses TRBV12-3 or TRBV12-4 and TRBJ2-7; the D gene assignment is ambiguous. The DNA sequence is as follows: TGTGCCAGCAGTTTAGGGACCGAGCAGTACTTC. The encoded protein is CASSLGTEQYF.